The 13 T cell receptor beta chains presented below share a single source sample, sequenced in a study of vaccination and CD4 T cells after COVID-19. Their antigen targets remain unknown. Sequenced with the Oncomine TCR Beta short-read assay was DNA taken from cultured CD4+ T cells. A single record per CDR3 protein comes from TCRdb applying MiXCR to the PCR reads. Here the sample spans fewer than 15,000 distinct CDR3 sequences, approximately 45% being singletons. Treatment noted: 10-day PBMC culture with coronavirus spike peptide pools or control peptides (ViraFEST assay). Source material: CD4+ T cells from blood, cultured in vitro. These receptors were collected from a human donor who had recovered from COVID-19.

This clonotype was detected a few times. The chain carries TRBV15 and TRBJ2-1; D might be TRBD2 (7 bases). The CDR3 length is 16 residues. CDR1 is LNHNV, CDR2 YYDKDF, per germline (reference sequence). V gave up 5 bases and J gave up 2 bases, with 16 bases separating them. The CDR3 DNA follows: TGTGCCACCAGCCCTGGGGGGCTAGCGGCCTACAATGAGCAGTTCTTC. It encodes CATSPGGLAAYNEQFF.

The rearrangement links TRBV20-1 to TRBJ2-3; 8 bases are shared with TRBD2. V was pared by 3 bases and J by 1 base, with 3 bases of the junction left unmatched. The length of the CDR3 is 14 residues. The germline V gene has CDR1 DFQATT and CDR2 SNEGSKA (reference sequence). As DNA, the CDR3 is TGCAGTGCTAGGAGCGGGAGTCGCACAGATACGCAGTATTTT. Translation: CSARSGSRTDTQYF.

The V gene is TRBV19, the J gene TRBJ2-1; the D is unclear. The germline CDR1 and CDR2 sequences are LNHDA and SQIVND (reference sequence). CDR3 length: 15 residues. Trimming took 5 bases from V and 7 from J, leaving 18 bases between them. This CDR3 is CASSVPRLLTNEQFF. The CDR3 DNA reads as TGTGCCAGTAGTGTCCCCAGGCTCTTAACTAATGAGCAGTTCTTC.

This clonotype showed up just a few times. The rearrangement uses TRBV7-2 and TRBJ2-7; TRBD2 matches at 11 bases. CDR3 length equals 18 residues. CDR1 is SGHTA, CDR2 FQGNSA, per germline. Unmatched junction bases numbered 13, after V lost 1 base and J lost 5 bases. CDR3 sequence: CASSLGGTSGRPGNEQYF. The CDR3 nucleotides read TGTGCCAGCAGCTTAGGGGGGACTAGCGGAAGACCAGGGAACGAGCAGTACTTC.

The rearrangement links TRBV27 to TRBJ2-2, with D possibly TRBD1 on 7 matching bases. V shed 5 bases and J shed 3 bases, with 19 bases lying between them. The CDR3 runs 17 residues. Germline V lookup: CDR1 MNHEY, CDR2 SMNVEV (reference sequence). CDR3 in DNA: TGTGCCAGCAGTCGAAAATTCAGGGGGGAAGACACCGGGGAGCTGTTTTTT. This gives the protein CASSRKFRGEDTGELFF.

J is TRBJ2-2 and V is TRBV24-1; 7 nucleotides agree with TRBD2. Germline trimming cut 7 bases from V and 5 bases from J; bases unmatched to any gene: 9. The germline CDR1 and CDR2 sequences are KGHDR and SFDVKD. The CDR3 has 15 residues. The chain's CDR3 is CATSSAGDSTGELFF. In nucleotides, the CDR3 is TGTGCCACCAGCAGCGCGGGAGACTCTACCGGGGAGCTGTTTTTT.

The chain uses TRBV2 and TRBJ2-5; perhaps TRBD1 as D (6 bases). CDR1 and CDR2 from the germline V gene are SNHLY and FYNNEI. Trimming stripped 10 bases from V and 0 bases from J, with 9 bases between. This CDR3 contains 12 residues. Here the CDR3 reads CANRDNQETQYF. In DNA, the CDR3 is TGTGCCAACCGGGACAACCAAGAGACCCAGTACTTC.

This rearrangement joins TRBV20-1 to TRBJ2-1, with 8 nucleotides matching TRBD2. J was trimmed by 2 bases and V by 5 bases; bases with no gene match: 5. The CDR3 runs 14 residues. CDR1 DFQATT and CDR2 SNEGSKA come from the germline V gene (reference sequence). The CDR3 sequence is CSAPTSGAYNEQFF. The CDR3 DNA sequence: TGCAGTGCTCCAACTAGCGGAGCCTACAATGAGCAGTTCTTC.

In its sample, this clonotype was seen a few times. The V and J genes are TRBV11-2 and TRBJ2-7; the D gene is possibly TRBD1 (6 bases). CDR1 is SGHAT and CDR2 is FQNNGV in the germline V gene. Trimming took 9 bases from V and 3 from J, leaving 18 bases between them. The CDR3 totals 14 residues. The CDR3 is CASGGPGADYEQYF. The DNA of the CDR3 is TGTGCCAGTGGAGGCCCAGGGGCGGACTACGAGCAGTACTTC. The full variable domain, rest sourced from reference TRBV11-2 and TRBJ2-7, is EAGVAQSPRYKIIEKRQSVAFWCNPISGHATLYWYQQILGQGPKLLIQFQNNGVVDDSQLPKDRFSAERLKGVDSTLKIQPAKLEDSAVYLCASGGPGADYEQYFGPGTRLTVT.

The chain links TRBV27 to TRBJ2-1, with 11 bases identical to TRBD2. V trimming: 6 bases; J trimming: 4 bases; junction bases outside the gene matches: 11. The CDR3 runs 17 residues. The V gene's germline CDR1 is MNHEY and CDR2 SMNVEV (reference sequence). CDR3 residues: CASRARLAGISYNEQFF. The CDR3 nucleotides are TGTGCCAGCAGGGCAAGACTAGCGGGAATATCATACAATGAGCAGTTCTTC.

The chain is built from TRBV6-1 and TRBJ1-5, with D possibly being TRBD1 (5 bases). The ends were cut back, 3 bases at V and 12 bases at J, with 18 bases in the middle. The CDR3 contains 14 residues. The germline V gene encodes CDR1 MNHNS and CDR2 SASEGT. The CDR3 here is CASSDSGRLLFQHF. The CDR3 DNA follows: TGTGCCAGCAGTGATTCGGGACGCCTACTTTTCCAGCATTTT.

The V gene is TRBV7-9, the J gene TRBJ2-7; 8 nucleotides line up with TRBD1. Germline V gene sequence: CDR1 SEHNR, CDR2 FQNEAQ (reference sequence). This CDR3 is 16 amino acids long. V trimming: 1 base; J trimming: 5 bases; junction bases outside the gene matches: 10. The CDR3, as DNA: TGTGCCAGCAGCTTAGTACTAGGACAGGGACCCAACGAGCAGTACTTC. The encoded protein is CASSLVLGQGPNEQYF.

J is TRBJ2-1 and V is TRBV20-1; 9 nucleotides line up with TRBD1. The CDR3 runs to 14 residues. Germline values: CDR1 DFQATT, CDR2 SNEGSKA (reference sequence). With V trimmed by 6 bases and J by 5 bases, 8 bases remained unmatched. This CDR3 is CSAPDRGMNNEQFF. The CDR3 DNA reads TGCAGTGCCCCGGACAGGGGAATGAACAATGAGCAGTTCTTC.